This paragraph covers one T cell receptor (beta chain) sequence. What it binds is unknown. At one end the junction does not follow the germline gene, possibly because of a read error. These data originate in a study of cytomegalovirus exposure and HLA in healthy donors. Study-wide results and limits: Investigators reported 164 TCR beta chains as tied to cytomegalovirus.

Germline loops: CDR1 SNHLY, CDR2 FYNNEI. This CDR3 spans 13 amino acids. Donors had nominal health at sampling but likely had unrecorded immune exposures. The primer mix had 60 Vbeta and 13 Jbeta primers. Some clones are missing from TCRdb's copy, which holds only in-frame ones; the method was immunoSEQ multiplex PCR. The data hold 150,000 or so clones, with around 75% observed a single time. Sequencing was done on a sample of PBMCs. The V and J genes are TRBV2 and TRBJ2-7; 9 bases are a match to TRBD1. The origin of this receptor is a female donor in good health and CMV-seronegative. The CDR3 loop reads CASEEQGAREQHF. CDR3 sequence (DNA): TGTGCCAGCGAGGAACAGGGGGCGCGTGAGCAGCACTTC.